Included here is one T cell receptor (beta chain) sequence, with context. Germline V gene lookup returns CDR1 MDHEN and CDR2 SYDVKM. The CDR3 is 15 residues long. Trimming pared 5 bases from V and 0 bases from J, leaving 10 bases between. The assay was immunoSEQ multiplex PCR, and TCRdb's table has in-frame clones only and misses some. The data contain 550,000 to 700,000 clones, around 78% of them singletons. This entry is derived from a study of shared clonotypes between healthy human individuals. This chain connects TRBV28 to TRBJ2-2; D not resolved. The source of this sequence is a woman younger than 45 in good health. Sequencing used memory CD4+ T cells sorted from blood. Subset in this sample: CD45RA-negative fraction. CDR3 in DNA: TGTGCCAGCAGTCCCCAGCAGGCGAACACCGGGGAGCTGTTTTTT. Its translation is CASSPQQANTGELFF.